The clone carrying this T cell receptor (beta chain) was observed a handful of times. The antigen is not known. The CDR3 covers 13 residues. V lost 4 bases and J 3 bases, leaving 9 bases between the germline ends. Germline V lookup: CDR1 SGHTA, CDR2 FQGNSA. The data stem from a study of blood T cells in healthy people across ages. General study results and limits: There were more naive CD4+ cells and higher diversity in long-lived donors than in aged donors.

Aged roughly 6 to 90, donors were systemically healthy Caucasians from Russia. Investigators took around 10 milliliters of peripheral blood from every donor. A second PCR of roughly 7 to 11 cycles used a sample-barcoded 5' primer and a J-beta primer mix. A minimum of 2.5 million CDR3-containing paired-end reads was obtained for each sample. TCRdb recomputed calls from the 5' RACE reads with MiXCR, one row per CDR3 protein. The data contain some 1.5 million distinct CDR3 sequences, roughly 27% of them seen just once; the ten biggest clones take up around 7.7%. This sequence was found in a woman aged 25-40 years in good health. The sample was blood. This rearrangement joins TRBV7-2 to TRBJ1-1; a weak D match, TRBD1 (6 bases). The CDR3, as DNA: TGTGCCAGCAGCTGGGGGGCCCACACTGAAGCTTTCTTT. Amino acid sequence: CASSWGAHTEAFF.